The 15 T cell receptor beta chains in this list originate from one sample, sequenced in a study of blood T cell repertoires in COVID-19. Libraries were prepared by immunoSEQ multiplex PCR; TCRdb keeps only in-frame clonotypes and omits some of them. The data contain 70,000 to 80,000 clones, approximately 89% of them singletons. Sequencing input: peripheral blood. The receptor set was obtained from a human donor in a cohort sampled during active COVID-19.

CDR3 in DNA: TGTGCCAGCAGCCGCGGGACAGGGGGCTCTGGCTACACCTTC. It translates to CASSRGTGGSGYTF. V usage is TRBV7-2 and J usage is TRBJ1-2, with TRBD1 identical over 12 bases. With V trimmed by 5 bases and J by 7 bases, 5 bases remained unmatched. Germline V gene lookup returns CDR1 SGHTA and CDR2 FQGNSA. There are 14 residues in the CDR3.

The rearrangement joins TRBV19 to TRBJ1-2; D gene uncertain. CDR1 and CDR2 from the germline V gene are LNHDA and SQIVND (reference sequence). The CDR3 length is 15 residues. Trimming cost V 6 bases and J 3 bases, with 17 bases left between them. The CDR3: CASRLRLRNHYGYTF. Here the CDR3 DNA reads TGTGCCAGTAGGCTCAGACTACGCAATCACTATGGCTACACCTTC.

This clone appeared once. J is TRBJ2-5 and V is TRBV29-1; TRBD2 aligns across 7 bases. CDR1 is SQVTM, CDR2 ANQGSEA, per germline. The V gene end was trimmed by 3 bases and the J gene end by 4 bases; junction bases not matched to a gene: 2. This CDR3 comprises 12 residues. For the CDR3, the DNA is TGCAGCGTTGATGGGGGGGTAGAGACCCAGTACTTC. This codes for CSVDGGVETQYF.

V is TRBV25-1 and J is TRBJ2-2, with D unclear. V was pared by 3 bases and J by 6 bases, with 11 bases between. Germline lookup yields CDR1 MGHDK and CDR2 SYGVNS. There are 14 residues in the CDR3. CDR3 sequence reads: CASSDPRIAGELFF. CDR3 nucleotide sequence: TGTGCCAGCAGTGATCCCAGGATCGCCGGGGAGCTGTTTTTT.

CDR3 in DNA: TGCGCCAGCAGCCGCAGGGACGAGCAGTACTTC. Translating gives CASSRRDEQYF. The V gene is TRBV4-1, the J gene TRBJ2-7; D might be TRBD1 (5 bases). V gave up 4 bases and J gave up 5 bases, with 6 bases separating them. The CDR3 extends over 11 amino acids. Looked up from germline, CDR1 is MGHRA and CDR2 is YSYEKL.

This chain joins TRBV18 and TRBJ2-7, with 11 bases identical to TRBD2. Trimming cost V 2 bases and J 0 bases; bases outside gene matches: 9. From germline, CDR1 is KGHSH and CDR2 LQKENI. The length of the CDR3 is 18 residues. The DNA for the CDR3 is TGTGCCAGCTCACCAAAACTGACTAGCGGGACGCGCTCCTACGAGCAGTACTTC. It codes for CASSPKLTSGTRSYEQYF.

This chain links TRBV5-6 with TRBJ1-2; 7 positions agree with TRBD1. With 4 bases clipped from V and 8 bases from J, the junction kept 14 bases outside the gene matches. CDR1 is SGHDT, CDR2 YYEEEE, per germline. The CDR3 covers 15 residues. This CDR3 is CASSVTTGRPLGYTF. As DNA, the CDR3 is TGTGCCAGCAGCGTTACGACAGGGCGCCCGCTAGGCTACACCTTC.

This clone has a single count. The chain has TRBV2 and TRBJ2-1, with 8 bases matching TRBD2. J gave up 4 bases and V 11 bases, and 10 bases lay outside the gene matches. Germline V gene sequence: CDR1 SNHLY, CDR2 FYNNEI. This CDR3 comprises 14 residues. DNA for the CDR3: TGTGCCTCCCGAGGGACTAGAAATTACAATGAGCAGTTCTTC. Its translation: CASRGTRNYNEQFF.

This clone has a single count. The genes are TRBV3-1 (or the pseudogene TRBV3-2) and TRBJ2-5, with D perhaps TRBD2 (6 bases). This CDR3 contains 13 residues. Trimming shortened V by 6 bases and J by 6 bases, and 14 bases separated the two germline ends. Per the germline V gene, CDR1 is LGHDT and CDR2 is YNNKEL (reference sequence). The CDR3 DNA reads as TGTGCCAGCAGAGTCGGGCTAGCGAAGACCCAGTACTTC. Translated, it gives CASRVGLAKTQYF.

Written as DNA, the CDR3 is TGTGCCAGCAGTGAAAGAGGCCACGAGCAGTACTTC. Its translation: CASSERGHEQYF. The chain uses TRBV6-1 and TRBJ2-7; D unclear. From germline, CDR1 is MNHNS and CDR2 SASEGT. The CDR3 runs to 12 residues. Between the trimmed V and J ends, which lost 2 bases and 5 bases, there was a span of 7 bases.

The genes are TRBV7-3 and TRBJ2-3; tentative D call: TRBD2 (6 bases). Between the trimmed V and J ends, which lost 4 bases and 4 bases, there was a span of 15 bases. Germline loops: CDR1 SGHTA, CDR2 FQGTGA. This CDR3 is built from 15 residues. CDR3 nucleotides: TGTGCCAGCAGCTCCACTAGCTCCGCGGCAGATACGCAGTATTTT. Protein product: CASSSTSSAADTQYF.

CDR3 protein: CATSDTGTGVPREQFF. DNA of the CDR3: TGTGCCACCAGTGATACCGGGACAGGGGTTCCCCGTGAGCAGTTCTTC. The V and J genes are TRBV24-1 and TRBJ2-1, with TRBD1 matching over 10 bases. From germline, CDR1 is KGHDR and CDR2 SFDVKD. J lost 9 bases, V lost 3 bases, and 10 bases had no gene match. CDR3 length equals 16 residues.

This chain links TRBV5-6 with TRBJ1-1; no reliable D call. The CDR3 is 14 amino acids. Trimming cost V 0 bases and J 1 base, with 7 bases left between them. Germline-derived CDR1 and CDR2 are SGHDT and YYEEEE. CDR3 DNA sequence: TGTGCCAGCAGCTTGGGGCATTCGAACACTGAAGCTTTCTTT. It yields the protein CASSLGHSNTEAFF. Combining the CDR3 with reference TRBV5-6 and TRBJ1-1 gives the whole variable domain DAGVTQSPTHLIKTRGQQVTLRCSPKSGHDTVSWYQQALGQGPQFIFQYYEEEERQRGNFPDRFSGHQFPNYSSELNVNALLLGDSALYLCASSLGHSNTEAFFGQGTRLTVV.

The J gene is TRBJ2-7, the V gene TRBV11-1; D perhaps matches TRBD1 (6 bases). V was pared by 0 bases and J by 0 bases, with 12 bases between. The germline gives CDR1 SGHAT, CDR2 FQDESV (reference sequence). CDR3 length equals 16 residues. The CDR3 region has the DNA TGTGCCAGCAGCTTAGCAGACAGGCCCCGCTCCTACGAGCAGTACTTC. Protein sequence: CASSLADRPRSYEQYF.

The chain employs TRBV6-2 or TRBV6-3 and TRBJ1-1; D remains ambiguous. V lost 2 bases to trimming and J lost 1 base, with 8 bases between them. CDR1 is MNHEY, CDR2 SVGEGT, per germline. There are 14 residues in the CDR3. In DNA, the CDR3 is TGTGCCAGCAGTTACCAATCCGGGAACACTGAAGCTTTCTTT. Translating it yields CASSYQSGNTEAFF.